The next 2 T cell receptor beta chains were all read from a single sample in a study of blood T cell repertoires in COVID-19. Assay used: immunoSEQ multiplex PCR; TCRdb lists only in-frame clones, some missing. The top ten clones hold roughly 1.5% of a sample with some 140,000 clones, roughly 78% of them seen once. Sequencing was done on a sample of peripheral blood. The receptors derive from an elderly man with acute or convalescent COVID-19.

The chain is built from TRBV2 and TRBJ1-4; perhaps TRBD1 as D (5 bases). V dropped 7 bases and J dropped 7 bases, with 19 bases sitting between them. Germline-derived CDR1 and CDR2 are SNHLY and FYNNEI. The CDR3 spans 15 residues. Here the CDR3 DNA reads TGTGCCAGCAACGAAGACGGGACTCGCGGTGAAAAACTGTTTTTT. It is translated as CASNEDGTRGEKLFF.

The gene calls are TRBV6-5 and TRBJ2-5; maybe TRBD2 (6 bases). Germline-derived CDR1 and CDR2 are MNHEY and SVGAGI. The ends were cut back, 7 bases at V and 4 bases at J, with 7 bases in the middle. This CDR3 has 11 amino acids. CDR3 in DNA: TGTGCCAGCATGCGGGGAGAGACCCAGTACTTC. It specifies CASMRGETQYF.